This TCR beta chain is from a study of OX40 agonist ivuxolimab in advanced cancers. After removal of 6 bases from V and 3 bases from J, the junction contained 7 bases not matched to a gene. From germline, CDR1 is MDHEN and CDR2 SYDVKM. The length of the CDR3 is 15 residues. Method: immunoSEQ multiplex PCR; TCRdb's copy keeps in-frame clones and lacks some. This table has about 46,000 clones, around nine tenths appearing once. The chain carries TRBV28 and TRBJ2-7; the match to TRBD2 covers 11 bases. This receptor was taken from an adult with an advanced solid tumor such as melanoma, head and neck, liver or kidney cancer. This material consisted of CD4+ or CD8+ T cells sorted from blood, taken in a trial of the OX40 agonist ivuxolimab. In nucleotides, the CDR3 is TGTGCCAGCAGCCAGATAGGACTAGCGGGCTACGAGCAGTACTTC. Its translation is CASSQIGLAGYEQYF.